This T cell receptor (beta chain) was captured by sequencing in a study of blood T cell repertoires in COVID-19 (dated by TCRdb to 2020 to 2022). In the study overall: Collaborator samples came from the United States, Italy and Spain and covered acute and convalescent phases of COVID-19. The prospective study material was composed of cDNA or gDNA derived from T cells, B-cell-depleted T cells, or PBMCs. The dataset comprised deeply sampled blood TCRbeta repertoires from subjects exposed to, actively infected with, or recovered from COVID-19. The repertoires were made available in a free public database intended to serve as a resource for research on the immune response to SARS-CoV-2. Samples came from the ongoing ImmuneRACE study (first 160 participants) plus 1,254 subjects from 6 global collaborators. Nearly every sample came with metadata listing a de-identified subject ID, COVID-19 status, age in years and sex. Where HLA class I and class II types were available, the types were taken from metadata supplied by the sample provider, not from assay-based typing. What the authors observed across the whole study: How much clinical and demographic metadata was included differed by source and by participant, and the metadata was provided uncurated.

V loses 4 bases, J loses 5 bases, and the germline ends lie 11 bases apart. The germline V gene yields KGHDR for CDR1 and SFDVKD for CDR2. Reading from cysteine to phenylalanine, the CDR3 counts 13 amino acids. Just the 39-base CDR3 DNA is kept, in frame starting at base 1. Participants in the prospective study were aged about 18 to 90 years, lived in approximately 26 United States geographic areas, and enrolled through a virtual design. In the prospective study, participants were assigned to cohorts based on the clinical history participants reported in a screening survey and a study questionnaire. Each participant in the prospective study had whole blood, serum and a nasopharyngeal or oropharyngeal swab collected by mobile phlebotomists. Participants in the prospective study had the option to provide additional blood draws and questionnaires over a roughly 2-month period. Blood samples from the prospective study were shipped frozen or at room temperature prior to DNA extraction.

The immunoSEQ Assay, a bias-controlled multiplex PCR, was used to amplify TCRbeta CDR3 regions from genomic DNA. The authors processed their data as follows. The number of nucleated cells in each sample was estimated from the amplification of reference gene primers within the assay. To quantify the absolute abundance of each unique TCRbeta CDR3 rearrangement, sequence reads were collapsed and filtered. For each sample, productive Simpson clonality was calculated by taking the square root of Simpson's diversity index across productive rearrangements. What TCRdb holds here is the immuneACCESS table cut down to in-frame rearrangements. Part of the clones is not present; checked against another copy, under half of the missing clones reflect an unresolved V gene, and the others are unexplained. V, J and clone size derive from that table, while D and trimming were established from the DNA sequence. The sample table lists approximately 220,000 clones, roughly 86% of them with a count of one. Of the sample, less than 4% is held by the ten largest clones.

Worth noting for this clone: Its recognized antigen is unknown. No much larger clone is present one base from it, and per-base qualities are unavailable.

The sequencing sample was made of PBMCs or T cells enriched from blood (not recorded which). The TCR was taken from a woman between 25 and 40 years old with acute COVID-19. The chain is encoded by TRBV24-1 joined to TRBJ2-7; the D gene is perhaps TRBD1, on 6 matching bases. The nucleotides read TGTGCCACCAGTGAACCGGGACATAACGAGCAGTACTTC. Translation gives CATSEPGHNEQYF.